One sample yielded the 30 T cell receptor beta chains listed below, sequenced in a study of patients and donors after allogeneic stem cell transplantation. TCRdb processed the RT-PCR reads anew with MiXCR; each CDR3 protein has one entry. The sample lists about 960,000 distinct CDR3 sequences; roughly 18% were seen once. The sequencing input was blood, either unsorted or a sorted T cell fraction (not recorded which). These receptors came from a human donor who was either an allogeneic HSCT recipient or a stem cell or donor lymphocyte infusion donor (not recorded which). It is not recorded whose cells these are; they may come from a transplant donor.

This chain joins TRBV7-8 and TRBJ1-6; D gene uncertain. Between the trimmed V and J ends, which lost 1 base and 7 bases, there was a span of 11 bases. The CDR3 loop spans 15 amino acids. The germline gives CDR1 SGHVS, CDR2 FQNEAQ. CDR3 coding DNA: TGTGCCAGCAGCTTAGAACGGATCCAGAATTCACCCCTCCACTTT. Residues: CASSLERIQNSPLHF. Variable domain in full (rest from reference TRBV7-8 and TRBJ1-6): GAGVSQSPRYKVAKRGQDVALRCDPISGHVSLFWYQQALGQGPEFLTYFQNEAQLDKSGLPSDRFFAERPEGSVSTLKIQRTQQEDSAVYLCASSLERIQNSPLHFGNGTRLTVT.

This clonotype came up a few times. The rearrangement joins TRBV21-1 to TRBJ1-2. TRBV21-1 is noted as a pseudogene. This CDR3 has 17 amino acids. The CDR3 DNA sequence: TGTGCCAGCAGCAAATACCAGACACCAGAGGCTAGACATGGCTACACCTTC. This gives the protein CASSKYQTPEARHGYTF.

The CDR3 protein is CASSPSGLVTGELFF. The CDR3 DNA sequence: TGTGCCAGCAGCCCTTCGGGACTTGTCACCGGGGAGCTGTTTTTT. The chain combines TRBV5-4 with TRBJ2-2, with D possibly TRBD2 on 6 matching bases. The CDR3 totals 15 residues. The ends were cut back, 4 bases at V and 4 bases at J, with 14 bases in the middle. Germline V lookup: CDR1 SGHNT, CDR2 YYREEE (reference sequence).

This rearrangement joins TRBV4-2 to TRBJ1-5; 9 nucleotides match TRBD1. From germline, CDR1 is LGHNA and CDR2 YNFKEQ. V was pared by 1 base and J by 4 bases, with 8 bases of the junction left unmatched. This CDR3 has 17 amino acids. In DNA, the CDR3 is TGTGCCAGCAGCCAAGTGGGGACAGGGATTAGGAATCAGCCCCAGCATTTT. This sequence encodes CASSQVGTGIRNQPQHF.

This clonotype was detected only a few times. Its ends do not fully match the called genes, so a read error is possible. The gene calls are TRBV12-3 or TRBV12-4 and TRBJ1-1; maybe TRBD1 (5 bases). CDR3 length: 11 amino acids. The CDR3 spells CASSLARVAFF. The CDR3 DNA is TGTGCCAGCAGTCTAGCCAGGGTAGCTTTCTTT.

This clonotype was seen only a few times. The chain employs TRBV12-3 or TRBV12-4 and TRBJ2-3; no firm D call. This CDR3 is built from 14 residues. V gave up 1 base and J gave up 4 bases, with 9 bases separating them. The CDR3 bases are TGTGCCAGCAGTTTAGTTCCCACCTCAGATACGCAGTATTTT. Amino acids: CASSLVPTSDTQYF.

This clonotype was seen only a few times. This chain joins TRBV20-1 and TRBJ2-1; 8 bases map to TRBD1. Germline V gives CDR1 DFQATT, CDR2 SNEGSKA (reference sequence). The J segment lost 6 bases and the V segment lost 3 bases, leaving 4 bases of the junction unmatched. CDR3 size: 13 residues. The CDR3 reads CSARQGQANEQFF. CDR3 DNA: TGCAGTGCTAGGCAGGGACAGGCCAATGAGCAGTTCTTC.

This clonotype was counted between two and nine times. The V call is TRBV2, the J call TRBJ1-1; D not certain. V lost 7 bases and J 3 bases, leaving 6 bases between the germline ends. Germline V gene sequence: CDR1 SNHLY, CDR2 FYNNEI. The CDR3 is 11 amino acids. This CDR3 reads CASKWDTEAFF. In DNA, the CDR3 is TGTGCCAGCAAGTGGGACACTGAAGCTTTCTTT.

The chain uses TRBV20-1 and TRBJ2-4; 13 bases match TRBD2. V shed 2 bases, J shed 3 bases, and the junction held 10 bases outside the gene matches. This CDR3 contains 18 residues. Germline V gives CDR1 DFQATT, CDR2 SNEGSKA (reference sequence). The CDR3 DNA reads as TGCAGTGCTAGACTCTGGACTAGCGGGGGTAGAGGCAAAAACATTCAGTACTTC. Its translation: CSARLWTSGGRGKNIQYF.

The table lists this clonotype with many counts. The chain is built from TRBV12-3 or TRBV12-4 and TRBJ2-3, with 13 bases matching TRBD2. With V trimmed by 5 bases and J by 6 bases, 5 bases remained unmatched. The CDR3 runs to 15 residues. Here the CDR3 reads CASSQLAGGSDTQYF. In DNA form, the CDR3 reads TGTGCCAGCAGTCAACTAGCGGGGGGGTCCGATACGCAGTATTTT.

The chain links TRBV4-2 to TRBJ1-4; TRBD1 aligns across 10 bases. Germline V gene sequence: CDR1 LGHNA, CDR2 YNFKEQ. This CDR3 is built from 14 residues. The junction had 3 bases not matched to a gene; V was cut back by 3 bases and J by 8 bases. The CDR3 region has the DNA TGTGCCAGCAGCCAGACAGGGGGCGAGGAAAAACTGTTTTTT. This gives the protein CASSQTGGEEKLFF.

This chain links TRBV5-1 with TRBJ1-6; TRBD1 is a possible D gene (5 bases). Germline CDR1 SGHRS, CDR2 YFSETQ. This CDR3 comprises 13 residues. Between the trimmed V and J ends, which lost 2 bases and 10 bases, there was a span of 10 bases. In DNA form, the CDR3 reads TGCGCCAGCAGCTTCAGGGAAGGATCACCCCTCCACTTT. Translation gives CASSFREGSPLHF.

The CDR3 DNA is TGTGCCAGCAGTTTCGGGGGGCCGACCACAGATACGCAGTATTTT. Its translation: CASSFGGPTTDTQYF. The chain is built from TRBV2 and TRBJ2-3; TRBD2 is a possible D gene (7 bases). Germline lookup yields CDR1 SNHLY and CDR2 FYNNEI. There are 15 residues in the CDR3. V dropped 5 bases and J dropped 2 bases, with 14 bases sitting between them. Combining the CDR3 with reference TRBV2 and TRBJ2-3 gives the whole variable domain EPEVTQTPSHQVTQMGQEVILRCVPISNHLYFYWYRQILGQKVEFLVSFYNNEISEKSEIFDDQFSVERPDGSNFTLKIRSTKLEDSAMYFCASSFGGPTTDTQYFGPGTRLTVL.

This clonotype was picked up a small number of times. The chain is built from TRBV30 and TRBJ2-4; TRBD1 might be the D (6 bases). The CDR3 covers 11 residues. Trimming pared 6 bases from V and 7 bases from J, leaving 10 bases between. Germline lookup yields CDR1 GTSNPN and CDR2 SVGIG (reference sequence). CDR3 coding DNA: TGTGCCTGCATAGACAGGAACATTCAGTACTTC. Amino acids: CACIDRNIQYF.

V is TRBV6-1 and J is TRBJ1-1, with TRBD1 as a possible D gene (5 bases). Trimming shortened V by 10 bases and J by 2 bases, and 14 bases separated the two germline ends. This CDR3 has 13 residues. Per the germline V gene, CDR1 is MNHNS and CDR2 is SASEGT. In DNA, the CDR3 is TGTGCCACCTTAAACACAGGAAACACTGAAGCTTTCTTT. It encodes CATLNTGNTEAFF.

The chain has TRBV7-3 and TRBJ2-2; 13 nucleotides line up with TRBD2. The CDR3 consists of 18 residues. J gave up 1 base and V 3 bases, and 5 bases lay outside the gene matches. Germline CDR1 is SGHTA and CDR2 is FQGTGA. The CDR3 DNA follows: TGTGCCAGCAGCTTCCTGGGACTAGCGGGGCTGAACACCGGGGAGCTGTTTTTT. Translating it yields CASSFLGLAGLNTGELFF.

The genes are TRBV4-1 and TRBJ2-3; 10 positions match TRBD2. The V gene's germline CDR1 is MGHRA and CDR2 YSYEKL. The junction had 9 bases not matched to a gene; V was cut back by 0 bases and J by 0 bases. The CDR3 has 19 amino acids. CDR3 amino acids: CASSQDGTSGTSSTDTQYF. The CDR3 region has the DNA TGCGCCAGCAGCCAAGATGGTACTAGCGGGACGTCTAGCACAGATACGCAGTATTTT.

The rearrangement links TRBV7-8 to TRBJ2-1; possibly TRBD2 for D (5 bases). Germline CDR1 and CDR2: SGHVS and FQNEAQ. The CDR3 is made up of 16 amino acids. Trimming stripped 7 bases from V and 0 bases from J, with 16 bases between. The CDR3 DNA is TGTGCCAGCACCGATCTAGCATCCCCCTCCTACAATGAGCAGTTCTTC. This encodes CASTDLASPSYNEQFF.

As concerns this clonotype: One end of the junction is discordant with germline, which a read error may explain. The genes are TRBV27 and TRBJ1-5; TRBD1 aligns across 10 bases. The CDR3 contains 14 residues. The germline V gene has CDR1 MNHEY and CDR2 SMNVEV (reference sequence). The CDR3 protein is CASRQGASTQPQHF. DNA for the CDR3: TGTGCCAGCCGACAGGGGGCGAGCACTCAGCCCCAGCATTTT.

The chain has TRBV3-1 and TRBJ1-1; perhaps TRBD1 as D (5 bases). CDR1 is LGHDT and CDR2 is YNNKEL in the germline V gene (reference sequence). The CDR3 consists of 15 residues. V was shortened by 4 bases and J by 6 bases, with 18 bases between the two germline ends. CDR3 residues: CASSPDRKSGSEAFF. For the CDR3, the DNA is TGTGCCAGCAGCCCCGACAGAAAATCGGGTTCTGAAGCTTTCTTT.

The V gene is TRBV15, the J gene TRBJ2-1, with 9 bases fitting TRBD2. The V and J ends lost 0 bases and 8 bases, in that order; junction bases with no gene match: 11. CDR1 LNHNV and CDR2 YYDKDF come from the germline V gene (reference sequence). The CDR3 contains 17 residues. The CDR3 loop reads CATSRDEGASGVYEQFF. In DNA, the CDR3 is TGTGCCACCAGCAGAGATGAGGGAGCTAGCGGGGTCTATGAGCAGTTCTTC.

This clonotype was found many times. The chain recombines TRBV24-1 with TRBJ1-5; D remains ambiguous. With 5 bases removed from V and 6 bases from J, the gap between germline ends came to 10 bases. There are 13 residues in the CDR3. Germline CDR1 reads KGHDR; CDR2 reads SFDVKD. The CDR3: CATSVRAFQPQHF. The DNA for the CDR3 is TGTGCCACCAGTGTAAGGGCCTTTCAGCCCCAGCATTTT.

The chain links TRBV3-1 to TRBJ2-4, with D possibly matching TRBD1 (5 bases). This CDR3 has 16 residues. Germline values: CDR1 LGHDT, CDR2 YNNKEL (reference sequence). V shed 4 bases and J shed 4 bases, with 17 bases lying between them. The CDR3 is CASSLAPRVGKNIQYF. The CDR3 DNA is TGTGCCAGCAGCCTCGCCCCCAGGGTGGGGAAAAACATTCAGTACTTC. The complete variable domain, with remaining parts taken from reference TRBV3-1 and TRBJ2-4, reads DTAVSQTPKYLVTQMGNDKSIKCEQNLGHDTMYWYKQDSKKFLKIMFSYNNKELIINETVPNRFSPKSPDKAHLNLHINSLELGDSAVYFCASSLAPRVGKNIQYFGAGTRLSVL.

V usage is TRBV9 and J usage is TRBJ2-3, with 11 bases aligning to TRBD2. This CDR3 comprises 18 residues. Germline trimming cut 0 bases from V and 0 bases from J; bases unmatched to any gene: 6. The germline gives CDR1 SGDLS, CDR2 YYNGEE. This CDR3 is CASSVVASGRTSTDTQYF. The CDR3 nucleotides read TGTGCCAGCAGCGTAGTGGCTAGCGGGAGGACTAGCACAGATACGCAGTATTTT.

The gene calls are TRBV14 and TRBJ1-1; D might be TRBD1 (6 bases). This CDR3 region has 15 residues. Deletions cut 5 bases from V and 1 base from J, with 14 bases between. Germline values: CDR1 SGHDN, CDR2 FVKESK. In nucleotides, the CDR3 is TGTGCCAGCAGCTCGGGGAGGGGGAGGAACACTGAAGCTTTCTTT. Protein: CASSSGRGRNTEAFF.

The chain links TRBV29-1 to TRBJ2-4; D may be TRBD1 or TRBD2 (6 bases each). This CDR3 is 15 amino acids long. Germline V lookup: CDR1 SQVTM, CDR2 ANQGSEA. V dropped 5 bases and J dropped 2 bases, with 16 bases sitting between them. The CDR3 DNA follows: TGCAGCGTTCTCGGAGGGGGAAAATCCAAAAACATTCAGTACTTC. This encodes CSVLGGGKSKNIQYF.

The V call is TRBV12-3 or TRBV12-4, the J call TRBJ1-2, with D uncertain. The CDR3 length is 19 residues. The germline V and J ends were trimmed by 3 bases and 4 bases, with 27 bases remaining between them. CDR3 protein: CASSFATGSGWGYSYGYTF. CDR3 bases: TGTGCCAGCAGTTTCGCGACCGGGTCTGGTTGGGGTTATAGCTATGGCTACACCTTC.

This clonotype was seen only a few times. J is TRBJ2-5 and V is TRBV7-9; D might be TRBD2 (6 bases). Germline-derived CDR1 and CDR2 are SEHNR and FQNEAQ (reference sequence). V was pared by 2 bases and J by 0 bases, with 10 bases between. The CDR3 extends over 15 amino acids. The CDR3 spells CASSLLRGNQETQYF. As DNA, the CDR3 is TGTGCCAGCAGCTTATTACGGGGGAACCAAGAGACCCAGTACTTC.

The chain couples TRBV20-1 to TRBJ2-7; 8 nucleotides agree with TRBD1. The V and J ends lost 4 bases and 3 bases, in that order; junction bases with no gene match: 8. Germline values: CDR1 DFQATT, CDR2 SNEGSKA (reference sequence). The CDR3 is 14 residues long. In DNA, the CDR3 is TGCAGTGCTACAGGACAGGGTTGGTTCTACGAGCAGTACTTC. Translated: CSATGQGWFYEQYF.

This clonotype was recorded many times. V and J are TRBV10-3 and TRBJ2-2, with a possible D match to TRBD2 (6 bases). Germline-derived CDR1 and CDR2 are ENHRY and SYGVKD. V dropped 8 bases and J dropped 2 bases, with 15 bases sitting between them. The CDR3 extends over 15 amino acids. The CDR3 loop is CAIGGAVENTGELFF. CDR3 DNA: TGTGCCATCGGAGGGGCAGTGGAAAACACCGGGGAGCTGTTTTTT.